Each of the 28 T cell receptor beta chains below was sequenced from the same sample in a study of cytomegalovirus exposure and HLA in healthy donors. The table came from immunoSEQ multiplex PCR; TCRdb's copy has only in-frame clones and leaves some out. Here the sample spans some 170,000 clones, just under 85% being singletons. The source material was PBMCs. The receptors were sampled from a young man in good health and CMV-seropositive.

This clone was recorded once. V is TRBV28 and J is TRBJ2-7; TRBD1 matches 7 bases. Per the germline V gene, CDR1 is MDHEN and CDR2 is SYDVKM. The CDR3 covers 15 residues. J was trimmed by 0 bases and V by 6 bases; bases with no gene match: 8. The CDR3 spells CASRGTGDLSYEQYF. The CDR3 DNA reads TGTGCCAGCAGGGGTACAGGGGATCTCTCCTACGAGCAGTACTTC.

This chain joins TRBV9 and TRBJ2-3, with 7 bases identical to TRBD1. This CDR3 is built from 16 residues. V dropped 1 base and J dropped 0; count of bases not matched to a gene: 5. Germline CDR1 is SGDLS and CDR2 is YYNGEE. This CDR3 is CASSVWGTESTDTQYF. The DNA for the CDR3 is TGTGCCAGCAGCGTATGGGGGACAGAAAGCACAGATACGCAGTATTTT.

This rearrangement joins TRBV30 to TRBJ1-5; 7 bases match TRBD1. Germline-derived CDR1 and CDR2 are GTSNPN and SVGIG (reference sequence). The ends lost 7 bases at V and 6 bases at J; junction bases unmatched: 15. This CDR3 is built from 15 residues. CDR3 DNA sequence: TGTGCCTCACGGCTCGGACAGGCCGTAATTCAGCCCCAGCATTTT. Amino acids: CASRLGQAVIQPQHF.

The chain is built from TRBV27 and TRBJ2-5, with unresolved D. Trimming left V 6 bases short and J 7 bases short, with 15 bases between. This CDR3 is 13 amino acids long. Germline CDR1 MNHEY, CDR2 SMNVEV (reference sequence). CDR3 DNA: TGTGCCAGCAGCCCGGGTGGTATCGGGACCCAGTACTTC. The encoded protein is CASSPGGIGTQYF.

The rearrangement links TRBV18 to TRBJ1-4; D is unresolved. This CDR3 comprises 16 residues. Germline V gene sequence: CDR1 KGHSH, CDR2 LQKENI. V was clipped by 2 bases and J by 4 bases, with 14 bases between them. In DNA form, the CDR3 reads TGTGCCAGCTCACCAGTCCGCGGCACTAATAATGAAAAACTGTTTTTT. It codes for CASSPVRGTNNEKLFF.

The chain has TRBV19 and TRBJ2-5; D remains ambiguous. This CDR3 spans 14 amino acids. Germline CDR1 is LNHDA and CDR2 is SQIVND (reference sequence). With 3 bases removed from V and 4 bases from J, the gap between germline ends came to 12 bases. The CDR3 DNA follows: TGTGCCAGTAGTATTAGTGAGGCAGCAGAGACCCAGTACTTC. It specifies CASSISEAAETQYF.

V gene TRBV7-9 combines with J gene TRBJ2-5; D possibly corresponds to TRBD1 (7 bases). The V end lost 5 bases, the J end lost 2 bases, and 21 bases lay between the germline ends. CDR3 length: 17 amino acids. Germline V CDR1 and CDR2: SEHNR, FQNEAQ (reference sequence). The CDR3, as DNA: TGTGCCAGCAGCCCCCCGGTGGGCAGGGGGGTTCAAGAGACCCAGTACTTC. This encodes CASSPPVGRGVQETQYF.

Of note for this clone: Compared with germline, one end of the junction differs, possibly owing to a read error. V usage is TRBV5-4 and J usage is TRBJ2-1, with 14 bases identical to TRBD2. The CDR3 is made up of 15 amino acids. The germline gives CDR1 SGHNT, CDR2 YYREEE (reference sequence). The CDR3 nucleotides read TGTGCCAGCAGCTTGGGCGGACTAGCGGGGGGCCGGTTAATCTTC. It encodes CASSLGGLAGGRLIF. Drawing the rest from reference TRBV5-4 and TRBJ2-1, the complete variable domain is ETGVTQSPTHLIKTRGQQVTLRCSSQSGHNTVSWYQQALGQGPQFIFQYYREEENGRGNFPPRFSGLQFPNYSSELNVNALELDDSALYLCASSLGGLAGGRLIFGPGTRLTVL.

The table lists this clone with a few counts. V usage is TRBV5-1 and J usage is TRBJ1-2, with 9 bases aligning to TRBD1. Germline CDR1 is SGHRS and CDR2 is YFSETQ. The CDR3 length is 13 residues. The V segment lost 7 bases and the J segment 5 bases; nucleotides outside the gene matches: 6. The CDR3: CASRTGGEYGYTF. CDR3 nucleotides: TGCGCCAGCCGAACAGGGGGCGAGTATGGCTACACCTTC.

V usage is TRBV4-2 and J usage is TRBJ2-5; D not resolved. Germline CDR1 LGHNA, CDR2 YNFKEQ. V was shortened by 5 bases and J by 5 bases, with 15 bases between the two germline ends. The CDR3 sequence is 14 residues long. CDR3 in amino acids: CASSSSLNRETQYF. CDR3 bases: TGTGCCAGCAGCTCTAGTCTCAACCGGGAGACCCAGTACTTC.

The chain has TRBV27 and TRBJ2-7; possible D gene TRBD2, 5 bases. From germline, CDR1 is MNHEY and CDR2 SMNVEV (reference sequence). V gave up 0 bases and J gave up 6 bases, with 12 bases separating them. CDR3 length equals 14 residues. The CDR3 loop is CASSLSASSPEQYF. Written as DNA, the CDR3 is TGTGCCAGCAGTTTATCCGCTAGCTCGCCCGAGCAGTACTTC.

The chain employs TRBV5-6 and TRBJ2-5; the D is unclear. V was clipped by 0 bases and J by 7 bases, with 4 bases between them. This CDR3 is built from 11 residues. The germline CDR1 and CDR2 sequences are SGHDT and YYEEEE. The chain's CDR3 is CASSLGGTQYF. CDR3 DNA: TGTGCCAGCAGCTTGGGAGGGACCCAGTACTTC.

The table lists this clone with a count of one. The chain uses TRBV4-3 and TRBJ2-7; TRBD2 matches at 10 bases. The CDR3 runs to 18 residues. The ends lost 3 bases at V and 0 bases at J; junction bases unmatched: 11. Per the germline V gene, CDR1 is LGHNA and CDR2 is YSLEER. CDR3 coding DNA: TGCGCCAGCAGCCAGAAGGGACCTAGCGGGGGAAGCTCCTACGAGCAGTACTTC. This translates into CASSQKGPSGGSSYEQYF.

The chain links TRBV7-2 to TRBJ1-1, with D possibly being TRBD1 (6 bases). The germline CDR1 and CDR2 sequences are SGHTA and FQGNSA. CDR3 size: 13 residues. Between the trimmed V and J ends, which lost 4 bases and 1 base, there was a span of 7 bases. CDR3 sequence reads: CASSWGQNTEAFF. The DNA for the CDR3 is TGTGCCAGCAGCTGGGGACAGAACACTGAAGCTTTCTTT.

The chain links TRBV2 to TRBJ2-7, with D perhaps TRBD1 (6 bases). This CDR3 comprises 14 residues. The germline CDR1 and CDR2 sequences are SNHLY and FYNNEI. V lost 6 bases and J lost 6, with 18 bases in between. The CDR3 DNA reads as TGTGCCAGCAGGGGGGCCAGGGATGGGGGCGAGCAGTACTTC. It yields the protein CASRGARDGGEQYF.

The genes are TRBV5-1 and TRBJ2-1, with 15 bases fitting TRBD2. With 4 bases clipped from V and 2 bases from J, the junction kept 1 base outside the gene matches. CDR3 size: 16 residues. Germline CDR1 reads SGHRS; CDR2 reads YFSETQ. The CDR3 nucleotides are TGCGCCAGCAGCCGGACTAGCGGGGGGGCCTACAATGAGCAGTTCTTC. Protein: CASSRTSGGAYNEQFF. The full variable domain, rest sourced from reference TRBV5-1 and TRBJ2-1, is KAGVTQTPRYLIKTRGQQVTLSCSPISGHRSVSWYQQTPGQGLQFLFEYFSETQRNKGNFPGRFSGRQFSNSRSEMNVSTLELGDSALYLCASSRTSGGAYNEQFFGPGTRLTVL.

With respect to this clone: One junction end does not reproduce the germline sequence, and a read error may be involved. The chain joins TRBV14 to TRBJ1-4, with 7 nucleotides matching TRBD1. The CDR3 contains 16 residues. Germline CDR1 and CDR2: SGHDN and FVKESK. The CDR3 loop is CASSHKTGRSNEKLFF. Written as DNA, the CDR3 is TGTGCCAGCAGCCATAAGACAGGGAGATCTAACGAAAAACTGTTTTTT.

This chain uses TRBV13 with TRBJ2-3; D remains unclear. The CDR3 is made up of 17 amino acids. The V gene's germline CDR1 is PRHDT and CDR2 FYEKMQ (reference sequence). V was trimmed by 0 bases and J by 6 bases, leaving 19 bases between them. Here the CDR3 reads CASSLGVGATLGDTQYF. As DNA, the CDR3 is TGTGCCAGCAGCTTAGGCGTTGGAGCAACCCTCGGGGATACGCAGTATTTT.

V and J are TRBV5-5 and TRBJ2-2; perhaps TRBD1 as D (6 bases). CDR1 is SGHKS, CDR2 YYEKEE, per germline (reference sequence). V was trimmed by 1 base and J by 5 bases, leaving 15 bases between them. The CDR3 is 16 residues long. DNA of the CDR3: TGTGCCAGCAGCTTGCGGAGACAGGATGTGACCGGGGAGCTGTTTTTT. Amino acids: CASSLRRQDVTGELFF.

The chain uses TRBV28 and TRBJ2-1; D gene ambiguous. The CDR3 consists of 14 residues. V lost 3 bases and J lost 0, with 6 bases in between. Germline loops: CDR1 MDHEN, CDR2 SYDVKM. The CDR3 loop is CASSFWSSYNEQFF. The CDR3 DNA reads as TGTGCCAGCAGTTTTTGGAGCTCCTACAATGAGCAGTTCTTC. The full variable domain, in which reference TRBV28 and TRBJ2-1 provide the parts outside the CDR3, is DVKVTQSSRYLVKRTGEKVFLECVQDMDHENMFWYRQDPGLGLRLIYFSYDVKMKEKGDIPEGYSVSREKKERFSLILESASTNQTSMYLCASSFWSSYNEQFFGPGTRLTVL.

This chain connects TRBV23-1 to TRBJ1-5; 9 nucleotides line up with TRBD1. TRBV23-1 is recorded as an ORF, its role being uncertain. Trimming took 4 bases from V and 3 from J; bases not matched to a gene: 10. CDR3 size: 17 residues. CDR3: CASSPSGQGSTNQPQHF. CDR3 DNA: TGCGCCAGCAGTCCGTCCGGACAGGGGTCGACCAATCAGCCCCAGCATTTT.

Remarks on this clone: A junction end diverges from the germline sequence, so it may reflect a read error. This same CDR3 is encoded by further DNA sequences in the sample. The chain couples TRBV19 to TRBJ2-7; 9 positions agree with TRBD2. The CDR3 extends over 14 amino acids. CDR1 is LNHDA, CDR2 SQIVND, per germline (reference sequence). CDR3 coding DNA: TGTGCCAGTAGCATAGGCGGGGGGGCCTACGAGCAGTACTTC. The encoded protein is CASSIGGGAYEQYF.

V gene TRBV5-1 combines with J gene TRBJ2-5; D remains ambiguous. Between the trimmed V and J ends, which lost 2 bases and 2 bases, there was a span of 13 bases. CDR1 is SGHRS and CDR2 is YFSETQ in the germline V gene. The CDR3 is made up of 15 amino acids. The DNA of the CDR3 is TGCGCCAGCAGCTTCCTTACTCCCTCACAAGAGACCCAGTACTTC. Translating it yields CASSFLTPSQETQYF.

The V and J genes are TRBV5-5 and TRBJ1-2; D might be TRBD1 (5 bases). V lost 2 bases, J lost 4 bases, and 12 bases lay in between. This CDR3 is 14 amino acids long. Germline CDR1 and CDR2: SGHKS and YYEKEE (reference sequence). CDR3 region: CASSFSGATYGYTF. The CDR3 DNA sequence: TGTGCCAGCAGCTTCTCTGGGGCTACCTATGGCTACACCTTC.

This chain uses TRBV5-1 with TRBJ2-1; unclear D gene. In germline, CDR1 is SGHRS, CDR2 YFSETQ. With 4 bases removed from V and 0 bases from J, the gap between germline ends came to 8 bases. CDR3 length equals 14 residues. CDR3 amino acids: CASSADPSYNEQFF. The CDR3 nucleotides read TGCGCCAGCAGCGCAGATCCCTCCTACAATGAGCAGTTCTTC.

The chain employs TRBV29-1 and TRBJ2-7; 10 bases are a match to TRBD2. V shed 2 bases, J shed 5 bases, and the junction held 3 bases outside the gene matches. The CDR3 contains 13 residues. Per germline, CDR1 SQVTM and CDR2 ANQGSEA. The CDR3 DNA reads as TGCAGCGTTGAATCTAGCGGGGGCCACGAGCAGTACTTC. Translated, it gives CSVESSGGHEQYF.

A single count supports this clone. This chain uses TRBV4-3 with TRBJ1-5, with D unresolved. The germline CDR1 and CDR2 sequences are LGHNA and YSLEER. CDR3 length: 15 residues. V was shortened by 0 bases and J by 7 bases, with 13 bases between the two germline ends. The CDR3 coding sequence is TGCGCCAGCAGCCAAGAGTCCGGGTTTTTACAGCCCCAGCATTTT. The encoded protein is CASSQESGFLQPQHF.

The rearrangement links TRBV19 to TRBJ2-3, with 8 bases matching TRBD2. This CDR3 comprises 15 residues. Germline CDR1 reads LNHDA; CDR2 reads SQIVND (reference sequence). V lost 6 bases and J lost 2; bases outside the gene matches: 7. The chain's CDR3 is CASSRTGGDTDTQYF. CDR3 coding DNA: TGTGCCAGTAGCAGGACGGGGGGGGACACAGATACGCAGTATTTT.